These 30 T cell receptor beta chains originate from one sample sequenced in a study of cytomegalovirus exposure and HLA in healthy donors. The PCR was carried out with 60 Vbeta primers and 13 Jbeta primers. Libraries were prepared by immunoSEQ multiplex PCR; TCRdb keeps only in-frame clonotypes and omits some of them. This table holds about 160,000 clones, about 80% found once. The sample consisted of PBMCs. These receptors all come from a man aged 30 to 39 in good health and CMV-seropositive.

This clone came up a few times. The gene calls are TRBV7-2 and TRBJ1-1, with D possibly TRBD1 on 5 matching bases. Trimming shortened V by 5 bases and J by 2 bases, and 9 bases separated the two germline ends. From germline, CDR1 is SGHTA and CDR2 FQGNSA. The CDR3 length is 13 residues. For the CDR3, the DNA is TGTGCCAGCAGCCAAGACAGAAACACTGAAGCTTTCTTT. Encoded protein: CASSQDRNTEAFF.

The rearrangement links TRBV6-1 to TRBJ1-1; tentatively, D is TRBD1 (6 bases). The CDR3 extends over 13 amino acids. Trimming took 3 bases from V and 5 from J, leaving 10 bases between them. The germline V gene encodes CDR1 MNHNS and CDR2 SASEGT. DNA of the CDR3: TGTGCCAGCAGTGACCAGAGGGGGACTGAAGCTTTCTTT. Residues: CASSDQRGTEAFF.

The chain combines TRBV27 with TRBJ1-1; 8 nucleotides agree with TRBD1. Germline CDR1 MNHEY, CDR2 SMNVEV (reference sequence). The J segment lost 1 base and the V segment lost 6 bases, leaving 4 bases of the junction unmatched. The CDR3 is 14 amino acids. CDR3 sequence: CASSWTGRNTEAFF. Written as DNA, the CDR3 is TGTGCCAGCAGCTGGACAGGGAGGAACACTGAAGCTTTCTTT.

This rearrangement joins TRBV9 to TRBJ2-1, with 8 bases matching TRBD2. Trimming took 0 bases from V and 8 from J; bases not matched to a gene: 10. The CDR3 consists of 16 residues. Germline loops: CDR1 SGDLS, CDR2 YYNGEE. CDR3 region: CASSVGGGGTVDEQFF. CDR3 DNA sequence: TGTGCCAGCAGCGTAGGGGGCGGGGGGACCGTAGATGAGCAGTTCTTC.

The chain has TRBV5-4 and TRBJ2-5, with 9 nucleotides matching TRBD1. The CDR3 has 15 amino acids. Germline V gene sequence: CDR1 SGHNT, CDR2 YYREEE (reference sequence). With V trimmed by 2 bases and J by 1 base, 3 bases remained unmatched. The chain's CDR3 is CASSFAQGAQETQYF. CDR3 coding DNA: TGTGCCAGCAGCTTCGCACAGGGGGCCCAAGAGACCCAGTACTTC.

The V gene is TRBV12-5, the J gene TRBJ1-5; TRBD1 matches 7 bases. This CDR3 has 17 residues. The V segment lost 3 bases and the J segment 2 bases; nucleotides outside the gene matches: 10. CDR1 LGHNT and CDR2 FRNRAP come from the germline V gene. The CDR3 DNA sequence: TGTGCTAGTGGTTTCAATAACAGGGGTAGTTGCAATCAGCCCCAGCATTTT. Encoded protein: CASGFNNRGSCNQPQHF.

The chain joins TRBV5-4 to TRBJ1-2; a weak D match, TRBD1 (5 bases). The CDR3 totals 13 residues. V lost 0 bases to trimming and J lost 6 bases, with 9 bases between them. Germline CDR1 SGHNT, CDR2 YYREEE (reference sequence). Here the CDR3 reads CASSLAAGNGYTF. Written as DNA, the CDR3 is TGTGCCAGCAGCTTGGCGGCAGGGAATGGCTACACCTTC.

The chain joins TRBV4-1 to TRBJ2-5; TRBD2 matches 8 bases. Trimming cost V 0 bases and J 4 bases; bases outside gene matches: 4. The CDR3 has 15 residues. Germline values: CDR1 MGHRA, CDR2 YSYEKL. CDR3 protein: CASSQDSGGLETQYF. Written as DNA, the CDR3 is TGCGCCAGCAGCCAAGATTCGGGGGGGCTAGAGACCCAGTACTTC.

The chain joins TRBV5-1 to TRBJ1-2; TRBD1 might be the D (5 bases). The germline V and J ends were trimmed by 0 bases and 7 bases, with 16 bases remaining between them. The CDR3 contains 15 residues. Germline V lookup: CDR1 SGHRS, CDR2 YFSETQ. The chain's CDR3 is CASSLDEVGHGGYTF. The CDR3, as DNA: TGCGCCAGCAGCTTGGATGAAGTGGGGCACGGTGGCTACACCTTC.

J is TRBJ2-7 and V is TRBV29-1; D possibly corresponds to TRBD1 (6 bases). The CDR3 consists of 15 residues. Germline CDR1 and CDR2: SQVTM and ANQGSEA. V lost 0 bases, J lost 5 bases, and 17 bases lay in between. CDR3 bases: TGCAGCGTTGAAGATCCGGGCAGGGGTCGGAACGAGCAGTACTTC. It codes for CSVEDPGRGRNEQYF.

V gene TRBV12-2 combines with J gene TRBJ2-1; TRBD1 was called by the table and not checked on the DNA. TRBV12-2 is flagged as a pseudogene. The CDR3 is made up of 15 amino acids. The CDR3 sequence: CASRLEGEQYNEQFF. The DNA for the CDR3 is TGTGCAAGTCGCTTAGAAGGGGAACAGTACAATGAGCAGTTCTTC.

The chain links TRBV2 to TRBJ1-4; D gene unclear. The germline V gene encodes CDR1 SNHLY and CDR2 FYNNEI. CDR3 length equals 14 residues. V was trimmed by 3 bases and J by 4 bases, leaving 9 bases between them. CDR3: CASSEVPGNEKLFF. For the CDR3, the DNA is TGTGCCAGCAGTGAGGTCCCCGGTAATGAAAAACTGTTTTTT.

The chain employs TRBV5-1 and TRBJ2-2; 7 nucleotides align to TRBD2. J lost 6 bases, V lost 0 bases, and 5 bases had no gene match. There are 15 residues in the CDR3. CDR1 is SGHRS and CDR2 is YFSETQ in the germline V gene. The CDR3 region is CASSLAGGLSGELFF. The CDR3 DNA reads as TGCGCCAGCAGCTTGGCCGGGGGGTTGTCCGGGGAGCTGTTTTTT.

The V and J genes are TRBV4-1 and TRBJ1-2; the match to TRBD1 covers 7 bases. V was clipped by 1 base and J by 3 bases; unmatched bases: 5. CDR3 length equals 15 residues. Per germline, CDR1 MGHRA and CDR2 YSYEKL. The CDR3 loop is CASSQGTGSYYGYTF. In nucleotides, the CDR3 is TGCGCCAGCAGCCAAGGGACAGGCTCTTACTATGGCTACACCTTC.

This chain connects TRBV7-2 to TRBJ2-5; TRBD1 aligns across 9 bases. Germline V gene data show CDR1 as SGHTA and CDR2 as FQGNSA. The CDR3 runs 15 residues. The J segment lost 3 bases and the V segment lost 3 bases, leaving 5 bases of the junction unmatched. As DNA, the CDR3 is TGTGCCAGCAGCTTGGTCGGGACAGGGAAAGAGACCCAGTACTTC. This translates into CASSLVGTGKETQYF. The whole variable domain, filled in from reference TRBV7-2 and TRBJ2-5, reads GAGVSQSPSNKVTEKGKDVELRCDPISGHTALYWYRQSLGQGLEFLIYFQGNSAPDKSGLPSDRFSAERTGGSVSTLTIQRTQQEDSAVYLCASSLVGTGKETQYFGPGTRLLVL.

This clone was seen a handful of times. CDR3 sequence reads: CSVEHRVRNTEAFF. The CDR3 bases are TGCAGCGTTGAGCACCGGGTCAGGAACACTGAAGCTTTCTTT. The chain employs TRBV29-1 and TRBJ1-1; D remains ambiguous. V gave up 3 bases and J gave up 1 base, with 12 bases separating them. Germline CDR1 SQVTM, CDR2 ANQGSEA. This CDR3 is 14 amino acids long.

The CDR3, as DNA: TGTGCCAGCAGTTTACAAGGAGGCGCCTACGAGCAGTACTTC. This sequence encodes CASSLQGGAYEQYF. The gene calls are TRBV14 and TRBJ2-5, with TRBD2 as a possible D gene (5 bases). The DNA end is more similar to TRBJ2-7, so the J call may be wrong. The germline gives CDR1 SGHDN, CDR2 FVKESK. The CDR3 consists of 14 residues.

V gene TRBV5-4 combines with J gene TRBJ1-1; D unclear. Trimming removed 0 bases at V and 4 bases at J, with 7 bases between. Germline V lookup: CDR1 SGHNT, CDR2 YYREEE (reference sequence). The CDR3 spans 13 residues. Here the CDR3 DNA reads TGTGCCAGCAGCTTGGCGGAGAGCACTGAAGCTTTCTTT. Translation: CASSLAESTEAFF.

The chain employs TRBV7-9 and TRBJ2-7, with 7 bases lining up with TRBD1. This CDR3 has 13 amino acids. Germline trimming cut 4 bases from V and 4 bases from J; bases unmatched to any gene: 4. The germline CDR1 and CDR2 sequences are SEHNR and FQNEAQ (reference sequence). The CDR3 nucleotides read TGTGCCAGCAGCTATTGGGACAGATACGAGCAGTACTTC. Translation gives CASSYWDRYEQYF.

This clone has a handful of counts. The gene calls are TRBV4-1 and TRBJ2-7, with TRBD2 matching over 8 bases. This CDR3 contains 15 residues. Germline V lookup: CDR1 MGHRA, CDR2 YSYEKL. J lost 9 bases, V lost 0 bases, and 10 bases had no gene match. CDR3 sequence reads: CASSQDGSGAGVQYF. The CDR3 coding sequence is TGCGCCAGCAGCCAAGATGGTAGCGGGGCCGGCGTGCAGTACTTC.

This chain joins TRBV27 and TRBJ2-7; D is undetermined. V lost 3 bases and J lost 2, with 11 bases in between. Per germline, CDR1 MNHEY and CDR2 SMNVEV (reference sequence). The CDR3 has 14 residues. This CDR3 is CASSLRQSTYEQYF. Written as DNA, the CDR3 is TGTGCCAGCAGTTTGCGGCAGAGTACCTACGAGCAGTACTTC.

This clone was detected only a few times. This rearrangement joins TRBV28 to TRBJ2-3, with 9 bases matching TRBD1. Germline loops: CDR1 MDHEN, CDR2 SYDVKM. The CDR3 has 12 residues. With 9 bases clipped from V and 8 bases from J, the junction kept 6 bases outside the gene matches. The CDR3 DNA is TGTGCCAGTGGGACAGGGATTTCTACGCAGTATTTT. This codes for CASGTGISTQYF. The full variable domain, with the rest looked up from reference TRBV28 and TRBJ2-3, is DVKVTQSSRYLVKRTGEKVFLECVQDMDHENMFWYRQDPGLGLRLIYFSYDVKMKEKGDIPEGYSVSREKKERFSLILESASTNQTSMYLCASGTGISTQYFGPGTRLTVL.

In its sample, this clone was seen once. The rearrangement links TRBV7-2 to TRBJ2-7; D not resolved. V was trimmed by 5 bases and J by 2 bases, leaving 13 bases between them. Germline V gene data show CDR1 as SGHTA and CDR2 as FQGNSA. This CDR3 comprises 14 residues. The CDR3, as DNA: TGTGCCAGCAGCCCACGCCGCGGCACCTACGAGCAGTACTTC. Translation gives CASSPRRGTYEQYF. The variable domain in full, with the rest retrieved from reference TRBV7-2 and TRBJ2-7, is GAGVSQSPSNKVTEKGKDVELRCDPISGHTALYWYRQSLGQGLEFLIYFQGNSAPDKSGLPSDRFSAERTGGSVSTLTIQRTQQEDSAVYLCASSPRRGTYEQYFGPGTRLTVT.

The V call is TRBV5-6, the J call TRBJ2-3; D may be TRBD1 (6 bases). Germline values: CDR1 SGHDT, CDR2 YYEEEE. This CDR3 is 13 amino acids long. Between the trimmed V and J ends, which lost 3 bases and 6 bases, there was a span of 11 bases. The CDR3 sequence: CASSSSGVDTQYF. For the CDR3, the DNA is TGTGCCAGCAGCTCCTCAGGGGTTGATACGCAGTATTTT.

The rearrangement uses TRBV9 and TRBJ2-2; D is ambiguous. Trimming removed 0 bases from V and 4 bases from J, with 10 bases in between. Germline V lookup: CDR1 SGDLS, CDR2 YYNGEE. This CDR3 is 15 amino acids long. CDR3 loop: CASSVVAGFTGELFF. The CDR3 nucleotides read TGTGCCAGCAGCGTAGTGGCAGGATTCACCGGGGAGCTGTTTTTT.

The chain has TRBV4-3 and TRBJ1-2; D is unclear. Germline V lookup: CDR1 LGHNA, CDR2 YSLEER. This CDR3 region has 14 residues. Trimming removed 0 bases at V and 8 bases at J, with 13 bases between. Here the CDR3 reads CASSQDLEVGGYTF. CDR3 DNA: TGCGCCAGCAGCCAAGATCTAGAGGTTGGGGGCTACACCTTC.

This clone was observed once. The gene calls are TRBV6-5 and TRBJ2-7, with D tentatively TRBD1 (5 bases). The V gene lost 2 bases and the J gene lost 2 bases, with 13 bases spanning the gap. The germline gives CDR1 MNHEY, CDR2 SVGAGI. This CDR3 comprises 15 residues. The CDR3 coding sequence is TGTGCCAGCAGTTACCAAGGAACAGGAGCCTACGAGCAGTACTTC. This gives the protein CASSYQGTGAYEQYF.

This CDR3 reads CASSRLQGASYEQYF. Written as DNA, the CDR3 is TGTGCCAGCAGTAGGCTTCAAGGGGCTAGCTACGAGCAGTACTTC. The V and J genes are TRBV28 and TRBJ2-7; the D gene is possibly TRBD1 (5 bases). Deletions cut 5 bases from V and 3 bases from J, with 17 bases between. The germline CDR1 and CDR2 sequences are MDHEN and SYDVKM. This CDR3 has 15 amino acids.

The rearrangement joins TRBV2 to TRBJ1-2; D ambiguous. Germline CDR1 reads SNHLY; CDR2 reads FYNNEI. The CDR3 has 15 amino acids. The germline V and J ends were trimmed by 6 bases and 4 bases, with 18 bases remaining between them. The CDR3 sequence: CASRRTAGLSYGYTF. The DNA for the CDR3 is TGTGCCAGCAGAAGAACGGCAGGACTGAGCTATGGCTACACCTTC. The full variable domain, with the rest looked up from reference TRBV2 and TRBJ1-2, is EPEVTQTPSHQVTQMGQEVILRCVPISNHLYFYWYRQILGQKVEFLVSFYNNEISEKSEIFDDQFSVERPDGSNFTLKIRSTKLEDSAMYFCASRRTAGLSYGYTFGSGTRLTVV.

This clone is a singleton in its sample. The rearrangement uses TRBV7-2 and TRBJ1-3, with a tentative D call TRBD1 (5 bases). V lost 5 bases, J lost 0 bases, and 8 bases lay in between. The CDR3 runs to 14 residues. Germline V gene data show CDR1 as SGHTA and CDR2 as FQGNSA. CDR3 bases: TGTGCCAGCAGCCTTGACAGCTCTGGAAACACCATATATTTT. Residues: CASSLDSSGNTIYF. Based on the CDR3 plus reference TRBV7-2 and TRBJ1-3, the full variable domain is GAGVSQSPSNKVTEKGKDVELRCDPISGHTALYWYRQSLGQGLEFLIYFQGNSAPDKSGLPSDRFSAERTGGSVSTLTIQRTQQEDSAVYLCASSLDSSGNTIYFGEGSWLTVV.